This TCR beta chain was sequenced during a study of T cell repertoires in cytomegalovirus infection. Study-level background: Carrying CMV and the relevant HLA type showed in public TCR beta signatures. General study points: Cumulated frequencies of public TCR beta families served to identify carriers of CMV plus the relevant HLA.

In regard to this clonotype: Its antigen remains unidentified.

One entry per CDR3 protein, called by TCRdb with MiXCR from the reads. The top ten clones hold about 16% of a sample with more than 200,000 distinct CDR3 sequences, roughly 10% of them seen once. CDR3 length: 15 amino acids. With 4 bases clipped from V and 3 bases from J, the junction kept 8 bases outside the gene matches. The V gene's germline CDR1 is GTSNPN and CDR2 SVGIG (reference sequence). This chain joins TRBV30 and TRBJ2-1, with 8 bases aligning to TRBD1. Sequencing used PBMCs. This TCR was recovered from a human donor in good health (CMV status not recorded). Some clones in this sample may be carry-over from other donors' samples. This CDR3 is CAWTPRDRIYNEQFF. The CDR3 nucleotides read TGTGCCTGGACTCCGAGGGACAGGATCTACAATGAGCAGTTCTTC.